This note documents a single TCR beta chain sequence. These data are taken from a study of technical replicates of blood from a handful of donors. Profiled with immunoSEQ multiplex PCR; TCRdb holds only in-frame clones, not every one. Of more than 70,000 clones in the sample, 95% to 97% were seen once. Sequencing was carried out using T cells isolated from PBMCs. The sequence came from a human donor in good health.

The CDR3 sequence: CASSPRDLWTGELFF. The CDR3 coding sequence is TGTGCCAGCAGCCCTCGGGACTTATGGACCGGGGAGCTGTTTTTT. The rearrangement uses TRBV11-1 and TRBJ2-2; perhaps TRBD2 as D (6 bases). The CDR3 has 15 amino acids. The V gene lost 5 bases and the J gene lost 5 bases, with 15 bases spanning the gap. The germline V gene encodes CDR1 SGHAT and CDR2 FQDESV (reference sequence).